This paragraph covers one TCR beta chain sequence. Antigen specificity is unknown. These data come from a study of shared clonotypes between healthy human individuals. Study results and limitations: Non-shared clonotypes showed lower generation probabilities than clonotypes common to all four donors.

Method: immunoSEQ multiplex PCR; TCRdb's copy keeps in-frame clones and lacks some. The profile shows about 2 million clones, about 95% of them singletons. This clonotype was obtained from a man between 18 and 35 years old in good health. The sequenced sample was naive CD4+ T cells sorted from blood. Subset reported: CD45RA+ positively selected.

The CDR3 is CASRHPGTTNEKLFF. The CDR3 DNA follows: TGTGCCAGTAGACATCCAGGGACAACTAATGAAAAACTGTTTTTT. V is TRBV19 and J is TRBJ1-4, with D possibly being TRBD1 (5 bases). V lost 6 bases and J lost 0, with 11 bases in between. The CDR3 has 15 residues. Germline CDR1 reads LNHDA; CDR2 reads SQIVND (reference sequence).